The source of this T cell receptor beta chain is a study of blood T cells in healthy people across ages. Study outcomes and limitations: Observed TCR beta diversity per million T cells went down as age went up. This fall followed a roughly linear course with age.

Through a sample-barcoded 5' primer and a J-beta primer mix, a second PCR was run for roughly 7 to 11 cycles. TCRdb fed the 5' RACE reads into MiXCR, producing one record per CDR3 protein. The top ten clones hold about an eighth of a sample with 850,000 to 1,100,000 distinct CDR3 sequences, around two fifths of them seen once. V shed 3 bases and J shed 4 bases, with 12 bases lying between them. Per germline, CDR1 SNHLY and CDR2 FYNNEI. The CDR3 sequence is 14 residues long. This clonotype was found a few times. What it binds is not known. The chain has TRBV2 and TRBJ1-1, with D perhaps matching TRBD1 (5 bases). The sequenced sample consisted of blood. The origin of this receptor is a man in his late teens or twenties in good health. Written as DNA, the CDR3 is TGTGCCAGCAGTGAGGGCCGAGGGACCACTGAAGCTTTCTTT. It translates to CASSEGRGTTEAFF.